This is a list of T cell receptor beta chains from one sample in a study of blood T cell repertoires in COVID-19. Here immunoSEQ multiplex PCR was the method, and the copy in TCRdb shows in-frame clones only, minus some. The table shows around 190,000 clones, with about nine tenths occurring only once. The sample consisted of peripheral blood. The receptors derive from a man aged 18 to 29 with active or convalescent COVID-19. Both conserved end residues are part of each CDR3. The D gene is left open where the match is weak. A row's size may be missing; if present it is once, few, many or a size class.

clone size: .
D gene: TRBD1
J gene: TRBJ1-2
V gene: TRBV30
CDR3 DNA: TGTGCCTGGAGTGGGACCCGGACAGGGTACTCGAGTGGCTACACCTTC
CDR3 protein: CAWSGTRTGYSSGYTF

clone size: .
D gene: .
J gene: TRBJ1-2
V gene: TRBV19
CDR3 DNA: TGTGCCAGTAGTGGGGCGGGGTGGTATGGCTACACCTTC
CDR3 protein: CASSGAGWYGYTF

clone size: .
D gene: TRBD1
J gene: TRBJ1-3
V gene: TRBV9
CDR3 DNA: TGTGCCAGCAGCAAGCGGACAGGGACCTCTGGAAACACCATATATTTT
CDR3 protein: CASSKRTGTSGNTIYF

clone size: .
D gene: TRBD1
J gene: TRBJ2-1
V gene: TRBV19
CDR3 DNA: TGTGCCAGTAGACAGGGGGCGCGTCGTGAGCAGTTCTTC
CDR3 protein: CASRQGARREQFF

clone size: .
D gene: .
J gene: TRBJ2-7
V gene: TRBV6-1
CDR3 DNA: TGTGCCAGCAGTGATCTATCGGGGTACCTGCGATACGAGCAGTACTTC
CDR3 protein: CASSDLSGYLRYEQYF

clone size: .
D gene: .
J gene: TRBJ1-1
V gene: TRBV29-1
CDR3 DNA: TGCAGCGTTGGCAGGAACATGAACACTGAAGCTTTCTTT
CDR3 protein: CSVGRNMNTEAFF

clone size: .
D gene: .
J gene: TRBJ1-5
V gene: TRBV4-1
CDR3 DNA: TGCGCCAGCAGCCAAGTACGGGGACTTATCCCCAACCAGCCCCAGCATTTT
CDR3 protein: CASSQVRGLIPNQPQHF

clone size: .
D gene: TRBD2
J gene: TRBJ2-5
V gene: TRBV5-1
CDR3 DNA: TGCGCCAGCAGCTCCTCCCCCGGGAGGCAAGAGACCCAGTACTTC
CDR3 protein: CASSSSPGRQETQYF

clone size: once
D gene: TRBD1
J gene: TRBJ1-1
V gene: TRBV18
CDR3 DNA: TGTGCCAGCTCGCGTACGACAGGGGCCATGAACACTGAAGCTTTCTTT
CDR3 protein: CASSRTTGAMNTEAFF

clone size: .
D gene: .
J gene: TRBJ1-6
V gene: TRBV6-1
CDR3 DNA: TGTGCCAGCAGTGACATGGCTTCCTATAATTCACCCCTCCACTTT
CDR3 protein: CASSDMASYNSPLHF

clone size: .
D gene: .
J gene: TRBJ2-2
V gene: TRBV6-2/TRBV6-3
CDR3 DNA: TGTGCCAGCAGCCCTACGGGGGGCACGCCACCGGTCGGGGAGCTGTTTTTT
CDR3 protein: CASSPTGGTPPVGELFF

clone size: .
D gene: .
J gene: TRBJ2-2
V gene: TRBV9
CDR3 DNA: TGTGCCAGCAGCTCCTACCCCGGGGAGCTGTTTTTT
CDR3 protein: CASSSYPGELFF

clone size: .
D gene: .
J gene: TRBJ2-2
V gene: TRBV5-4
CDR3 DNA: TGTGCCAGCGCCGGCGGGAACACCGGGGAGCTGTTTTTT
CDR3 protein: CASAGGNTGELFF

clone size: .
D gene: .
J gene: TRBJ2-3
V gene: TRBV7-3
CDR3 DNA: TGTGCCAGCAGCCAGAGCGGGGATACGCAGTATTTT
CDR3 protein: CASSQSGDTQYF

clone size: .
D gene: TRBD2
J gene: TRBJ2-1
V gene: TRBV2
CDR3 DNA: TGTGCCAGCACCGGGACTAGTTTTTACAATGAGCAGTTCTTC
CDR3 protein: CASTGTSFYNEQFF

clone size: .
D gene: .
J gene: TRBJ1-5
V gene: TRBV19
CDR3 DNA: TGTGCCAGTAGTATAGGTTCCAGGAGGAGCAATCAGCCCCAGCATTTT
CDR3 protein: CASSIGSRRSNQPQHF

clone size: .
D gene: TRBD2
J gene: TRBJ2-7
V gene: TRBV4-1
CDR3 DNA: TGCGCCAGCAGCCAAGGTCGGGGGGGCTACGAGCAGTACTTC
CDR3 protein: CASSQGRGGYEQYF

clone size: .
D gene: .
J gene: TRBJ1-1
V gene: TRBV15
CDR3 DNA: TGTGCCACCAGCATAAATAGGGGAACTGAAGCTTTCTTT
CDR3 protein: CATSINRGTEAFF

clone size: .
D gene: .
J gene: TRBJ2-7
V gene: TRBV9
CDR3 DNA: TGTGCCAGCAGCGTAGGGTGGGGCTTCGAGAACGAGCAGTACTTC
CDR3 protein: CASSVGWGFENEQYF

clone size: .
D gene: .
J gene: TRBJ2-1
V gene: TRBV5-1
CDR3 DNA: TGCGCCAGCAGCCGATCTGGGGGGAGTAGTAATGAGCAGTTCTTC
CDR3 protein: CASSRSGGSSNEQFF

clone size: .
D gene: .
J gene: TRBJ1-1
V gene: TRBV6-2/TRBV6-3
CDR3 DNA: TGTGCCAGCAGTTCCACAGGGTACACTGAAGCTTTCTTT
CDR3 protein: CASSSTGYTEAFF

clone size: .
D gene: .
J gene: TRBJ2-3
V gene: TRBV7-6
CDR3 DNA: TGTGCCAGCAGCTTAGCCGCGCGGGCAGTCACAGATACGCAGTATTTT
CDR3 protein: CASSLAARAVTDTQYF

clone size: .
D gene: TRBD1
J gene: TRBJ1-1
V gene: TRBV7-8
CDR3 DNA: TGTGCCAGCAGCTTCTCAGGGGGCTTGAACACTGAAGCTTTCTTT
CDR3 protein: CASSFSGGLNTEAFF

clone size: once
D gene: TRBD2
J gene: TRBJ2-7
V gene: TRBV6-6
CDR3 DNA: TGTGCCAGCAGTACTACTAGCGGGAGCTCCTACGAGCAGTGCTTC
CDR3 protein: CASSTTSGSSYEQCF

clone size: .
D gene: TRBD1
J gene: TRBJ1-1
V gene: TRBV30
CDR3 DNA: TGTGCCTGGAGCAGGGACAGGGAGAACACTGAAGCTTTCTTT
CDR3 protein: CAWSRDRENTEAFF

clone size: .
D gene: .
J gene: TRBJ2-3
V gene: TRBV7-8
CDR3 DNA: TGTGCCAGCAGCTACGCGGAGACGCAGTATTTT
CDR3 protein: CASSYAETQYF

clone size: .
D gene: .
J gene: TRBJ1-6
V gene: TRBV19
CDR3 DNA: TGTGCCAGTAGCGCGACAGGCTATAATTCACCCCTCCACTTT
CDR3 protein: CASSATGYNSPLHF

clone size: .
D gene: .
J gene: TRBJ2-7
V gene: TRBV6-5
CDR3 DNA: TGTGCCAGCGGACCTCCAGGGTACGAGCAGTACTTC
CDR3 protein: CASGPPGYEQYF

clone size: .
D gene: TRBD2
J gene: TRBJ2-7
V gene: TRBV27
CDR3 DNA: TGTGCCAGCAGTTCCCCCCTAGCGGGAGCCGAGCAGTACTTC
CDR3 protein: CASSSPLAGAEQYF

clone size: few
D gene: .
J gene: TRBJ2-7
V gene: TRBV6-1
CDR3 DNA: TGTGCCAGCAGTGAAGGACAGATGAGCTCCTACGAGCAGTACTTC
CDR3 protein: CASSEGQMSSYEQYF

clone size: .
D gene: .
J gene: TRBJ1-3
V gene: TRBV9
CDR3 DNA: TGTGCCAGCAGCGCGGCGGGGGGTGTAGGATTCTCTGGAAACACCATATATTTT
CDR3 protein: CASSAAGGVGFSGNTIYF

clone size: .
D gene: .
J gene: TRBJ2-5
V gene: TRBV9
CDR3 DNA: TGTGCCAGCAGCGTAGACCGAGAAGAGACCCAGTACTTC
CDR3 protein: CASSVDREETQYF

clone size: .
D gene: .
J gene: TRBJ2-4
V gene: TRBV6-5
CDR3 DNA: TGTGCCACACAGGACCTAGCCAAAAACATTCAGTACTTC
CDR3 protein: CATQDLAKNIQYF

clone size: .
D gene: TRBD1
J gene: TRBJ1-4
V gene: TRBV7-9
CDR3 DNA: TGTGCCAGCAGCCCCCGGACAGGGGTGGAAAAACTGTTTTTT
CDR3 protein: CASSPRTGVEKLFF